Below are 18 T cell receptor beta chains sequenced from a single sample in a study of vaccination and CD4 T cells after COVID-19. These receptors lack a known antigen. Oncomine TCR Beta short-read sequencing was applied to DNA from cultured CD4+ T cells. Via MiXCR, TCRdb re-called the PCR reads, giving one row per CDR3 protein. The table shows around 20,000 distinct CDR3 sequences, with 51% occurring only once. The treatment denotes: roughly nine-day PBMC culture with coronavirus spike peptide pools or control peptides (ViraFEST assay). The sequencing here drew on CD4+ T cells from blood, cultured in vitro, taken before SARS-CoV-2 vaccination. Receptors were obtained from a human donor who had recovered from COVID-19.

This chain connects TRBV6-4 to TRBJ2-2, with a possible D match to TRBD2 (6 bases). Germline loops: CDR1 MRHNA, CDR2 SNTAGT. V was trimmed by 0 bases and J by 4 bases, leaving 6 bases between them. This CDR3 region has 14 residues. CDR3 sequence reads: CASSDSTSTGELFF. In DNA, the CDR3 is TGTGCCAGCAGTGACTCGACTAGCACCGGGGAGCTGTTTTTT.

This clonotype turned up a few times. This rearrangement joins TRBV27 to TRBJ2-7, with TRBD1 as a possible D gene (5 bases). CDR3 size: 14 residues. Germline CDR1 and CDR2: MNHEY and SMNVEV (reference sequence). Trimming removed 6 bases from V and 0 bases from J, with 12 bases in between. The CDR3 DNA follows: TGTGCCAGCAGCAGACGAACAGGCTCCTACGAGCAGTACTTC. This translates into CASSRRTGSYEQYF.

The CDR3 sequence: CASSFSGVDWPQHF. The CDR3 DNA reads TGTGCCAGCAGTTTTTCGGGGGTGGATTGGCCCCAGCATTTT. V gene TRBV12-3 or TRBV12-4 combines with J gene TRBJ1-5; possibly TRBD1 for D (5 bases). With 3 bases removed from V and 9 bases from J, the gap between germline ends came to 15 bases. The CDR3 consists of 14 residues.

The chain carries TRBV24-1 and TRBJ2-1, with TRBD1 as a possible D gene (6 bases). Germline V gives CDR1 KGHDR, CDR2 SFDVKD. The CDR3 length is 16 residues. V was trimmed by 1 base and J by 1 base, leaving 10 bases between them. CDR3 loop: CATSDFRTDSYNEQFF. CDR3 sequence (DNA): TGTGCCACCAGTGATTTTAGGACAGATTCCTACAATGAGCAGTTCTTC.

This sequence joins TRBV12-3 or TRBV12-4 and TRBJ2-6; D is perhaps TRBD2 (6 bases). The V gene lost 9 bases and the J gene lost 0 bases, with 18 bases spanning the gap. CDR3 length: 17 amino acids. CDR3 nucleotides: TGTGCCAGTTACTCTGGGAGGACCCGCTCTGGGGCCAACGTCCTGACTTTC. Protein: CASYSGRTRSGANVLTF.

The chain has TRBV6-1 and TRBJ2-1; tentatively, D is TRBD1 or TRBD2 (5 bases each). The V and J ends lost 6 bases and 7 bases respectively, with 19 bases between them. This CDR3 is built from 15 residues. CDR1 is MNHNS, CDR2 SASEGT, per germline. The CDR3 sequence is CASSPLGTGFNEQFF. DNA for the CDR3: TGTGCCAGCAGCCCCCTGGGGACGGGCTTTAATGAGCAGTTCTTC.

The sample holds a few counts of this clonotype. The gene calls are TRBV7-9 and TRBJ2-3; 7 bases are a match to TRBD1. This CDR3 comprises 14 residues. V was pared by 5 bases and J by 2 bases, with 4 bases of the junction left unmatched. Germline values: CDR1 SEHNR, CDR2 FQNEAQ (reference sequence). CDR3 sequence (DNA): TGTGCCAGCAGCCAGGGACAGACCACAGATACGCAGTATTTT. Amino acids: CASSQGQTTDTQYF.

The chain uses TRBV19 and TRBJ2-1; TRBD2 aligns across 8 bases. The trim removed 5 bases at V and 4 bases at J, leaving 7 bases unmatched. CDR3 length: 15 residues. CDR1 LNHDA and CDR2 SQIVND come from the germline V gene (reference sequence). CDR3 loop: CASSPSGRVYNEQFF. Here the CDR3 DNA reads TGTGCCAGTAGTCCCAGCGGGAGAGTTTACAATGAGCAGTTCTTC. The full variable domain, in which reference TRBV19 and TRBJ2-1 provide the parts outside the CDR3, is DGGITQSPKYLFRKEGQNVTLSCEQNLNHDAMYWYRQDPGQGLRLIYYSQIVNDFQKGDIAEGYSVSREKKESFPLTVTSAQKNPTAFYLCASSPSGRVYNEQFFGPGTRLTVL.

CDR3 region: CASSASRGQDNQPQHF. CDR3 in DNA: TGTGCCAGCAGTGCTAGCAGAGGACAGGACAATCAGCCCCAGCATTTT. The chain links TRBV12-3 or TRBV12-4 to TRBJ1-5, with 7 bases identical to TRBD1. CDR3 length equals 16 residues. Trimming removed 5 bases from V and 3 bases from J; junction bases left unmatched: 10.

This chain uses TRBV20-1 with TRBJ1-1; D not resolved. CDR3 size: 14 residues. Between the trimmed V and J ends, which lost 0 bases and 5 bases, there was a span of 13 bases. CDR1 and CDR2 from the germline V gene are DFQATT and SNEGSKA (reference sequence). CDR3 residues: CSAREGSGLTEAFF. The CDR3 DNA reads TGCAGTGCTAGAGAAGGTAGCGGGTTAACTGAAGCTTTCTTT.

This clonotype appeared a few times. CDR3 nucleotides: TGTGCCAGCAGCCCAGAGGCGGACACCGCGAACACCGGGGAGCTGTTTTTT. Translating it yields CASSPEADTANTGELFF. The V gene is TRBV7-2, the J gene TRBJ2-2, with TRBD1 as a possible D gene (5 bases). CDR1 and CDR2 (germline): SGHTA, FQGNSA. Trimming shortened V by 5 bases and J by 0 bases, and 16 bases separated the two germline ends. CDR3 length: 17 residues.

The chain couples TRBV7-4 to TRBJ2-7; D is uncertain. The CDR3 is 15 residues long. Per germline, CDR1 SGHVT and CDR2 SQSDAQ. The V end lost 2 bases, the J end lost 3 bases, and 14 bases lay between the germline ends. CDR3 amino acids: CASSLLWLTDYEQYF. The CDR3 nucleotides read TGTGCCAGCAGCTTACTTTGGCTAACGGACTACGAGCAGTACTTC.

This clonotype was seen only a few times. The chain recombines TRBV20-1 with TRBJ1-1; a possible D gene is TRBD1 (6 bases). V was pared by 6 bases and J by 0 bases, with 14 bases between. This CDR3 comprises 14 residues. In germline, CDR1 is DFQATT, CDR2 SNEGSKA (reference sequence). CDR3 sequence (DNA): TGCAGTGCCCGGGGTGGACAGCTGAACACTGAAGCTTTCTTT. Translating it yields CSARGGQLNTEAFF.

This clonotype was counted a few times. V is TRBV20-1 and J is TRBJ1-5; D uncertain. The CDR3 is 14 amino acids. V dropped 0 bases and J dropped 0 bases, with 6 bases sitting between them. The V gene's germline CDR1 is DFQATT and CDR2 SNEGSKA (reference sequence). The CDR3 DNA follows: TGCAGTGCTAGAGATCCGTATAGCAATCAGCCCCAGCATTTT. Amino acids: CSARDPYSNQPQHF.

In this sample, this clonotype turned up once. The chain recombines TRBV10-3 with TRBJ2-7; 9 positions agree with TRBD2. Germline V gives CDR1 ENHRY, CDR2 SYGVKD. Trimming cost V 2 bases and J 2 bases; bases outside gene matches: 4. The CDR3 runs to 15 residues. The CDR3 coding sequence is TGTGCCATCAGTGAGACTAGCGGGTCAACCTACGAGCAGTACTTC. Protein: CAISETSGSTYEQYF.

V is TRBV28 and J is TRBJ2-6; 7 bases fit TRBD1. V lost 5 bases, J lost 0 bases, and 4 bases stayed unmatched. The germline CDR1 and CDR2 sequences are MDHEN and SYDVKM. CDR3 length: 16 amino acids. DNA of the CDR3: TGTGCCAGCAGTCCCGGGACAGTCTCTGGGGCCAACGTCCTGACTTTC. Encoded protein: CASSPGTVSGANVLTF.

To note about this clonotype: An end of the junction differs from the germline gene, which may be a read error. V gene TRBV20-1 combines with J gene TRBJ2-7, with TRBD2 matching 9 bases. This CDR3 has 14 residues. Per the germline V gene, CDR1 is DFQATT and CDR2 is SNEGSKA (reference sequence). The CDR3 nucleotides read TGCAGTGTTAGAGGACTAGCGTCGAGGTATGAGCAGTACTTC. It translates to CSVRGLASRYEQYF.

V is TRBV19 and J is TRBJ2-3; D is unclear. Looked up from germline, CDR1 is LNHDA and CDR2 is SQIVND (reference sequence). Trimming pared 3 bases from V and 1 base from J, leaving 2 bases between. The CDR3 runs 12 residues. The CDR3 DNA sequence: TGTGCCAGTAGTATCGGCACAGATACGCAGTATTTT. It translates to CASSIGTDTQYF.